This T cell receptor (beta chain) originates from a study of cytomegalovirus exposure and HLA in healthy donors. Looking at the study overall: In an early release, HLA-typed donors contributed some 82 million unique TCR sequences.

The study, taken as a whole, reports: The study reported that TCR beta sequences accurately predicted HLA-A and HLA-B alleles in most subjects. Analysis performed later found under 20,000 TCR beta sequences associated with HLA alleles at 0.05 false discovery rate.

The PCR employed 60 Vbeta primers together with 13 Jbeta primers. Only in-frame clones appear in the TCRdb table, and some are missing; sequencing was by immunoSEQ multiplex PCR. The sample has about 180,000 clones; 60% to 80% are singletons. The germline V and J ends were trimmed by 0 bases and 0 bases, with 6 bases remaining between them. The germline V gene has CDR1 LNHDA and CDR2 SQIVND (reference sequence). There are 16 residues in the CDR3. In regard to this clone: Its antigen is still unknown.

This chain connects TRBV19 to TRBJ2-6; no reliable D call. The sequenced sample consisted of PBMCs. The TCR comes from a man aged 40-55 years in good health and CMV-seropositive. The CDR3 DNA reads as TGTGCCAGTAGTATAGATAAGAGCTCTGGGGCCAACGTCCTGACTTTC. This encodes CASSIDKSSGANVLTF.